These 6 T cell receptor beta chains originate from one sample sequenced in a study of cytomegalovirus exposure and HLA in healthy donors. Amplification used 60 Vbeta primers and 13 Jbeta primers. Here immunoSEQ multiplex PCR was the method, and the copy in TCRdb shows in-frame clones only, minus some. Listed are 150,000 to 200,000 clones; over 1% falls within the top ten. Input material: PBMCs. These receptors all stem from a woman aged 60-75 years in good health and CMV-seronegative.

The CDR3 DNA sequence: TGTGCCAGTAGTATCGGAGTGGTAAGCAATCAGCCCCAGCATTTT. Amino acid sequence: CASSIGVVSNQPQHF. The V gene is TRBV19, the J gene TRBJ1-5, with D hard to call. This CDR3 comprises 15 residues. Germline CDR1 LNHDA, CDR2 SQIVND (reference sequence). Trimming took off 3 bases at V and 1 base at J, with 10 bases between the two ends.

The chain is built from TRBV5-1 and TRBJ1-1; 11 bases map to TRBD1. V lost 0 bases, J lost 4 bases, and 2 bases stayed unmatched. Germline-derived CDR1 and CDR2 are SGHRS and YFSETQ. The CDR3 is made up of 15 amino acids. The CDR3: CASSLAGTGGTEAFF. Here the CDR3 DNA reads TGCGCCAGCAGCTTGGCCGGGACAGGGGGCACTGAAGCTTTCTTT.

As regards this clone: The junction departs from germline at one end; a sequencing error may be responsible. The CDR3 here is CASSVGMAGGLAVF. The CDR3 nucleotides are TGTGCCAGCAGCGTCGGTATGGCGGGAGGGCTGGCCGTCTTC. The chain has TRBV9 and TRBJ2-7, with TRBD2 matching 9 bases. The V gene's germline CDR1 is SGDLS and CDR2 YYNGEE. The CDR3 runs 14 residues.

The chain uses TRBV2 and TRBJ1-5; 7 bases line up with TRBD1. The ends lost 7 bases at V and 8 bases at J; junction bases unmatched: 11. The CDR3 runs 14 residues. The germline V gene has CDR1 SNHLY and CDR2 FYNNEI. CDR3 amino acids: CASTQTGSFKPQHF. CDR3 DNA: TGTGCCAGCACTCAGACAGGGAGTTTTAAGCCCCAGCATTTT.

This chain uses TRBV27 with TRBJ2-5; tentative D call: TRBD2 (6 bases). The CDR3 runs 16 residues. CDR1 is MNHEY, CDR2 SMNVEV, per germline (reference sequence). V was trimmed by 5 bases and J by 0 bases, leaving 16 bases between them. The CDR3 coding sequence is TGTGCCAGCAGTACTCTCGGAGGGACGTACCAAGAGACCCAGTACTTC. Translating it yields CASSTLGGTYQETQYF.

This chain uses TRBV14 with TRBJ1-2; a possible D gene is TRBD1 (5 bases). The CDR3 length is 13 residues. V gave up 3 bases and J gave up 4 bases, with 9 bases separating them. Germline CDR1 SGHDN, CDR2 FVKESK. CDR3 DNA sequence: TGTGCCAGCAGCCAGCGGCAGGGCTATGGCTACACCTTC. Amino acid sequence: CASSQRQGYGYTF.